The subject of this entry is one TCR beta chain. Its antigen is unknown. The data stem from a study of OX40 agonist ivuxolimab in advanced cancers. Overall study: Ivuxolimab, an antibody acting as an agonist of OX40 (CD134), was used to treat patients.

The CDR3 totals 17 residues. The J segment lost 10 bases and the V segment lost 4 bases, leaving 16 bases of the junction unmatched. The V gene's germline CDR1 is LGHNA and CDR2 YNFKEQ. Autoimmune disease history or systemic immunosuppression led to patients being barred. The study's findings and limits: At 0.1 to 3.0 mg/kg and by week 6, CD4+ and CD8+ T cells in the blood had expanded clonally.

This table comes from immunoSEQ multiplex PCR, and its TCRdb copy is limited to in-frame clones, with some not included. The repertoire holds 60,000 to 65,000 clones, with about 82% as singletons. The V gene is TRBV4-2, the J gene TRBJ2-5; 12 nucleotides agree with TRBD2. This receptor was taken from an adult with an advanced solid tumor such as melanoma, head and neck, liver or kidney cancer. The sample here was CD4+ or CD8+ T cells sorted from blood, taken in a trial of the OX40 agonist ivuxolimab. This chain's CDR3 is CASSPGLAGLIREGQYF. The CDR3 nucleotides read TGTGCCAGCAGCCCAGGACTAGCGGGGCTTATCCGGGAGGGCCAGTACTTC.